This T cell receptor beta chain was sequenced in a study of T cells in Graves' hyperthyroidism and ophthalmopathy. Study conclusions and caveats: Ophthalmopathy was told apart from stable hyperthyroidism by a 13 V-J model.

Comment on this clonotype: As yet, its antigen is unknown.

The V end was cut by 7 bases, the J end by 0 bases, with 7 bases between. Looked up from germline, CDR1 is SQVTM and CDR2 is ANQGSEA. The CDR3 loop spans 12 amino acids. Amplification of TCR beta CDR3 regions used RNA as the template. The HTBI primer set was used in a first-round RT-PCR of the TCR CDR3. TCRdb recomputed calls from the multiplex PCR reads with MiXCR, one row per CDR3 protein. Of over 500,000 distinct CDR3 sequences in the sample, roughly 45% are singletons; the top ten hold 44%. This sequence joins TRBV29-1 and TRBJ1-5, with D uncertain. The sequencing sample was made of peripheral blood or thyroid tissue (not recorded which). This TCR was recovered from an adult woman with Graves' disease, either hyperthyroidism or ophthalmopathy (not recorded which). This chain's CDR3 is CSAGYSNQPQHF. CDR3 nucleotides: TGCAGCGCTGGCTATAGCAATCAGCCCCAGCATTTT. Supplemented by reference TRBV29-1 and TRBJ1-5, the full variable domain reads SAVISQKPSRDICQRGTSLTIQCQVDSQVTMMFWYRQQPGQSLTLIATANQGSEATYESGFVIDKFPISRPNLTFSTLTVSNMSPEDSSIYLCSAGYSNQPQHFGDGTRLSIL.